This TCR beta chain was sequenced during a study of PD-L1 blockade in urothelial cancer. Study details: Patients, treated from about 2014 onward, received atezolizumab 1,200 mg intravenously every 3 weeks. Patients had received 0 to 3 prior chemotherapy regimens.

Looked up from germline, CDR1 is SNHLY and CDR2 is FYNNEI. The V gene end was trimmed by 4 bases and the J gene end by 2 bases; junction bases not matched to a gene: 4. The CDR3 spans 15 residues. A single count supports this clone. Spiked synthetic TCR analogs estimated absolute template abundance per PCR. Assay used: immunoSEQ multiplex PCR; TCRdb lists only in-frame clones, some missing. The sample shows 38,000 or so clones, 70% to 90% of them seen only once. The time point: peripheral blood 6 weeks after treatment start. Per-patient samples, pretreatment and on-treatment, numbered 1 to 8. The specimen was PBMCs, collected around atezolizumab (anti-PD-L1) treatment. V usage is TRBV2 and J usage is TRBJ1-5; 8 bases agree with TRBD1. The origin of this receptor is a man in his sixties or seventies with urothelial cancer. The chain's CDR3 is CASSVSQGGNQPQHF. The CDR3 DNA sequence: TGTGCCAGCAGTGTATCACAGGGGGGCAATCAGCCCCAGCATTTT.